The 23 T cell receptor beta chains given below trace back to one sample, sequenced in a study of T cell responses to AZD1222 COVID-19 vaccine. Assay used: immunoSEQ multiplex PCR; TCRdb lists only in-frame clones, some missing. The sample includes around 200,000 clones, approximately 90% of them seen just once. Sequencing used peripheral blood, obtained 28 days after the second AZD1222 dose. Receptors were obtained from an adult who received the AZD1222 COVID-19 vaccine.

The chain has TRBV19 and TRBJ2-5, with 9 bases aligning to TRBD1. CDR1 LNHDA and CDR2 SQIVND come from the germline V gene (reference sequence). This CDR3 region has 14 residues. V dropped 3 bases and J dropped 2; count of bases not matched to a gene: 1. The CDR3 loop is CASSIDRGQETQYF. In DNA form, the CDR3 reads TGTGCCAGTAGTATCGACAGGGGGCAAGAGACCCAGTACTTC.

The chain links TRBV28 to TRBJ2-7; D remains ambiguous. Germline V CDR1 and CDR2: MDHEN, SYDVKM. V was clipped by 2 bases and J by 8 bases, with 13 bases between them. The CDR3 has 13 amino acids. CDR3 DNA sequence: TGTGCCAGCAGTTTAATGCTCCTCTCGCAGCAGTACTTC. As protein: CASSLMLLSQQYF.

J is TRBJ2-5 and V is TRBV7-9; 8 bases match TRBD1. V trimming: 5 bases; J trimming: 3 bases; junction bases outside the gene matches: 11. CDR3 length: 16 amino acids. Looked up from germline, CDR1 is SEHNR and CDR2 is FQNEAQ (reference sequence). Here the CDR3 DNA reads TGTGCCAGCAGCAACCGACAGGGGCTTCAGGAAGAGACCCAGTACTTC. Translating gives CASSNRQGLQEETQYF.

The V and J genes are TRBV19 and TRBJ1-5; D is unresolved. Germline V gene sequence: CDR1 LNHDA, CDR2 SQIVND (reference sequence). The CDR3 has 13 amino acids. V lost 5 bases, J lost 4 bases, and 9 bases lay in between. CDR3 sequence: CASSPRVNQPQHF. The CDR3 DNA reads TGTGCCAGTAGTCCCCGGGTGAATCAGCCCCAGCATTTT.

The genes are TRBV19 and TRBJ2-7; 11 bases are a match to TRBD1. Germline V lookup: CDR1 LNHDA, CDR2 SQIVND (reference sequence). V was pared by 5 bases and J by 4 bases, with 7 bases of the junction left unmatched. The CDR3 is 15 residues long. The CDR3 loop is CASSHPGQGGYEQYF. The CDR3 nucleotides read TGTGCCAGTAGTCATCCGGGACAGGGGGGGTACGAGCAGTACTTC.

This rearrangement joins TRBV7-3 to TRBJ1-1, with D possibly matching TRBD1 (5 bases). This CDR3 is built from 14 residues. Germline CDR1 SGHTA, CDR2 FQGTGA. Trimming pared 5 bases from V and 1 base from J, leaving 11 bases between. CDR3: CASSLDGGNTEAFF. CDR3 nucleotides: TGTGCCAGCAGCCTTGACGGGGGGAACACTGAAGCTTTCTTT. Looking up the rest from reference TRBV7-3 and TRBJ1-1 gives the full variable domain: GAGVSQTPSNKVTEKGKYVELRCDPISGHTALYWYRQSLGQGPEFLIYFQGTGAADDSGLPNDRFFAVRPEGSVSTLKIQRTERGDSAVYLCASSLDGGNTEAFFGQGTRLTVV.

The chain uses TRBV5-1 and TRBJ1-2; 7 bases are shared with TRBD1. Germline-derived CDR1 and CDR2 are SGHRS and YFSETQ. The CDR3 runs 14 residues. Trimming took 3 bases from V and 4 from J; bases not matched to a gene: 6. The CDR3 DNA follows: TGCGCCAGCAGCTCCGGGACAGCCAGCTATGGCTACACCTTC. Its translation: CASSSGTASYGYTF.

This clone occurred once. This sequence joins TRBV9 and TRBJ2-2; D remains ambiguous. CDR3 length: 16 amino acids. CDR1 and CDR2 from the germline V gene are SGDLS and YYNGEE. Trimming took off 0 bases at V and 2 bases at J, with 11 bases between the two ends. The CDR3 reads CASSVAVSLNTGELFF. The CDR3 coding sequence is TGTGCCAGCAGCGTAGCCGTCTCCTTAAACACCGGGGAGCTGTTTTTT.

CDR3 in amino acids: CASRPQTSGRYEQFF. DNA of the CDR3: TGTGCCAGCAGACCTCAGACTAGCGGGAGATATGAGCAGTTCTTC. The chain combines TRBV27 with TRBJ2-1, with 12 bases that match TRBD2. The CDR3 spans 15 residues. CDR1 MNHEY and CDR2 SMNVEV come from the germline V gene (reference sequence). The ends lost 6 bases at V and 8 bases at J; junction bases unmatched: 8.

The V call is TRBV28, the J call TRBJ1-5; TRBD1 might be the D (5 bases). CDR3 size: 13 residues. Trimming removed 1 base at V and 6 bases at J, with 7 bases between. The germline CDR1 and CDR2 sequences are MDHEN and SYDVKM. The DNA for the CDR3 is TGTGCCAGCAGTTTATTAGGGGTTCAGCCCCAGCATTTT. This sequence encodes CASSLLGVQPQHF.

The CDR3 nucleotides read TGTGCCAGCAGTTTAAGGTGGCCAAGGGAAAAACTGTTTTTT. Amino acids: CASSLRWPREKLFF. The chain joins TRBV28 to TRBJ1-4; D unclear. The V end was cut by 2 bases, the J end by 8 bases, with 12 bases between. Per germline, CDR1 MDHEN and CDR2 SYDVKM. The CDR3 runs 14 residues.

The rearrangement uses TRBV6-1 and TRBJ1-1; D remains unclear. Trimming took off 3 bases at V and 3 bases at J, with 8 bases between the two ends. The germline V gene encodes CDR1 MNHNS and CDR2 SASEGT. The CDR3 is 13 residues long. In DNA form, the CDR3 reads TGTGCCAGCAGTGAGAACGGGGACACTGAAGCTTTCTTT. This encodes CASSENGDTEAFF.

The chain recombines TRBV25-1 with TRBJ2-7; 7 nucleotides match TRBD2. J was trimmed by 0 bases and V by 2 bases; bases with no gene match: 4. The germline gives CDR1 MGHDK, CDR2 SYGVNS. CDR3 size: 15 residues. CDR3 amino acids: CASSELAAGSYEQYF. CDR3 sequence (DNA): TGTGCCAGCAGTGAACTAGCGGCTGGCTCCTACGAGCAGTACTTC.

V and J are TRBV7-2 and TRBJ1-2; no firm D call. There are 14 residues in the CDR3. V was clipped by 5 bases and J by 2 bases, with 12 bases between them. Germline lookup yields CDR1 SGHTA and CDR2 FQGNSA. The CDR3 reads CASSPGSQNYGYTF. DNA for the CDR3: TGTGCCAGCAGCCCGGGTAGTCAAAACTATGGCTACACCTTC. Together with reference TRBV7-2 and TRBJ1-2, the CDR3 gives the full variable domain: GAGVSQSPSNKVTEKGKDVELRCDPISGHTALYWYRQSLGQGLEFLIYFQGNSAPDKSGLPSDRFSAERTGGSVSTLTIQRTQQEDSAVYLCASSPGSQNYGYTFGSGTRLTVV.

This clone has only a few counts. The gene calls are TRBV28 and TRBJ1-6; maybe TRBD1 (5 bases). The CDR3 runs 15 residues. V was shortened by 6 bases and J by 13 bases, with 22 bases between the two germline ends. Germline values: CDR1 MDHEN, CDR2 SYDVKM. DNA of the CDR3: TGTGCCAGCAGCCGGCCGACAGTGGGGGGGTCCCCCCTCCACTTT. This translates into CASSRPTVGGSPLHF.

The chain employs TRBV27 and TRBJ2-7; 7 bases agree with TRBD2. The J segment lost 7 bases and the V segment lost 2 bases, leaving 8 bases of the junction unmatched. The CDR3 has 14 amino acids. The germline CDR1 and CDR2 sequences are MNHEY and SMNVEV (reference sequence). CDR3 protein: CASSLIREAREQYF. Written as DNA, the CDR3 is TGTGCCAGCAGTTTAATTCGGGAGGCGAGGGAGCAGTACTTC.

V and J are TRBV28 and TRBJ1-2, with D hard to call. CDR3 length equals 13 residues. Per the germline V gene, CDR1 is MDHEN and CDR2 is SYDVKM. Trimming took off 6 bases at V and 2 bases at J, with 10 bases between the two ends. This CDR3 reads CASSPTDNYGYTF. The CDR3, as DNA: TGTGCCAGCAGCCCGACGGACAACTATGGCTACACCTTC.

The chain employs TRBV10-3 and TRBJ2-2; D gene uncertain. There are 14 residues in the CDR3. CDR1 is ENHRY and CDR2 is SYGVKD in the germline V gene. V lost 5 bases and J 3 bases, leaving 10 bases between the germline ends. CDR3 amino acids: CAISLNRDTGELFF. The CDR3 bases are TGTGCCATCAGTTTAAATCGCGACACCGGGGAGCTGTTTTTT.

The chain couples TRBV19 to TRBJ2-7; a weak D match, TRBD1 (6 bases). The CDR3 loop spans 14 amino acids. Germline CDR1 LNHDA, CDR2 SQIVND (reference sequence). V was shortened by 4 bases and J by 7 bases, with 17 bases between the two germline ends. The CDR3 here is CASSTGQRAREQYF. The CDR3 DNA is TGTGCCAGTAGTACAGGACAGCGAGCAAGGGAGCAGTACTTC.

V gene TRBV5-5 combines with J gene TRBJ2-7; 7 positions match TRBD1. This CDR3 has 15 residues. J was trimmed by 6 bases and V by 3 bases; bases with no gene match: 12. Germline lookup yields CDR1 SGHKS and CDR2 YYEKEE (reference sequence). CDR3 region: CASSYRETGYREQYF. In nucleotides, the CDR3 is TGTGCCAGCAGCTACAGAGAGACAGGGTATCGCGAGCAGTACTTC.

The chain uses TRBV3-1 (or the pseudogene TRBV3-2) and TRBJ1-2; D gene ambiguous. The germline CDR1 and CDR2 sequences are LGHDT and YNNKEL (reference sequence). CDR3 length equals 14 residues. V was pared by 3 bases and J by 8 bases, with 16 bases between. The CDR3 region has the DNA TGTGCCAGCAGCCACCTCAAGGGCTCGAGCGGCTACACCTTC. This encodes CASSHLKGSSGYTF.

The V gene is TRBV6-5, the J gene TRBJ2-3; 10 bases match TRBD2. The germline V gene encodes CDR1 MNHEY and CDR2 SVGAGI. Losses at the gene ends were 6 bases for V and 0 bases for J; bases not matched to a gene: 3. This CDR3 has 15 amino acids. CDR3 sequence (DNA): TGTGCCAGCAGCGGACTAGCGGATAGCACAGATACGCAGTATTTT. It codes for CASSGLADSTDTQYF.

The J gene is TRBJ2-7, the V gene TRBV16; D is perhaps TRBD2 (6 bases). V dropped 4 bases and J dropped 6 bases, with 10 bases sitting between them. The CDR3 has 12 residues. Germline-derived CDR1 and CDR2 are KGHSY and FQNENV. In nucleotides, the CDR3 is TGTGCCAGCAGCCCTGGGGGGTCCGAGCAGTACTTC. It encodes CASSPGGSEQYF.